This entry lists 22 T cell receptor beta chains sequenced from one sample in a study of cytomegalovirus exposure and HLA in healthy donors (TCRdb year 2017). Library generation was performed with the immunoSEQ multiplex PCR assay. For the multiplex PCR, a mixture combining 60 forward primers for TCR Vbeta segments and 13 reverse primers for TCR Jbeta segments was used. TCRdb holds this immuneACCESS table with in-frame rearrangements only. Some clones are missing; in checked studies, unresolved V genes explain under half, and the rest has no known cause. The sample yields about 92,000 clones; approximately 71% were counted once. The ten largest clones add up to around 16% of the sample. Sequencing used PBMCs. The receptors shown here come from a woman aged 18-29 years in good health and CMV-seropositive.

The chain has TRBV9 and TRBJ2-5; TRBD2 is a possible D gene (7 bases). V shed 4 bases and J shed 7 bases, with 20 bases lying between them. The CDR3 has 15 amino acids. The germline V gene has CDR1 SGDLS and CDR2 YYNGEE. As DNA, the CDR3 is TGTGCCAGCAGCAAGGGGGGGCAGGACCGAGGGACCCAGTACTTC. This codes for CASSKGGQDRGTQYF.

This chain joins TRBV5-1 and TRBJ2-2; 7 bases are a match to TRBD1. Per the germline V gene, CDR1 is SGHRS and CDR2 is YFSETQ. This CDR3 comprises 16 residues. With V trimmed by 4 bases and J by 3 bases, 9 bases remained unmatched. The CDR3 DNA sequence: TGCGCCAGCAGCCAGACAGGGCCCTGGTACACCGGGGAGCTGTTTTTT. Translation gives CASSQTGPWYTGELFF.

The chain uses TRBV18 and TRBJ1-1; D gene ambiguous. Germline V gene sequence: CDR1 KGHSH, CDR2 LQKENI. The CDR3 extends over 13 amino acids. Trimming removed 9 bases from V and 2 bases from J, with 13 bases in between. The DNA of the CDR3 is TGTGCCAGTTCCCTCCAGGTTAACACTGAAGCTTTCTTT. Translation gives CASSLQVNTEAFF.

The chain is built from TRBV7-6 and TRBJ1-2; 10 positions match TRBD1. The CDR3 runs 15 residues. Unmatched junction bases numbered 7, after V lost 5 bases and J lost 4 bases. Germline CDR1 and CDR2: SGHVS and FNYEAQ. CDR3 in DNA: TGTGCCAGCAGCCCGGACAGGGGGGGCCTCTATGGCTACACCTTC. Its translation is CASSPDRGGLYGYTF.

The chain combines TRBV7-3 with TRBJ1-3, with 7 bases identical to TRBD1. Unmatched junction bases numbered 15, after V lost 3 bases and J lost 4 bases. The CDR3 has 18 amino acids. Germline values: CDR1 SGHTA, CDR2 FQGTGA. The CDR3 DNA reads TGTGCCAGCAGCTTGAGTGGGAGACAGGGTGAGCTCGGAAACACCATATATTTT. This gives the protein CASSLSGRQGELGNTIYF.

CDR3 bases: TGTGCCAGCAGCTTAGAGGCGGTCCTTAGCAATCAGCCCCAGCATTTT. Its protein is CASSLEAVLSNQPQHF. V and J are TRBV7-8 and TRBJ1-5, with D uncertain. The CDR3 sequence is 16 residues long. V shed 1 base and J shed 0 bases, with 10 bases lying between them. CDR1 and CDR2 (germline): SGHVS, FQNEAQ.

V and J are TRBV5-6 and TRBJ2-2, with TRBD2 identical over 9 bases. The germline V gene has CDR1 SGHDT and CDR2 YYEEEE. Germline trimming cut 3 bases from V and 4 bases from J; bases unmatched to any gene: 4. The CDR3 totals 15 residues. The chain's CDR3 is CASSSRAGGTGELFF. The CDR3 region has the DNA TGTGCCAGCAGCTCGCGAGCGGGAGGCACCGGGGAGCTGTTTTTT.

V and J are TRBV19 and TRBJ2-1, with D perhaps matching TRBD1 (6 bases). This CDR3 has 13 amino acids. Germline CDR1 is LNHDA and CDR2 is SQIVND (reference sequence). V was clipped by 10 bases and J by 3 bases, with 13 bases between them. The CDR3 spells CATTRGNYNEQFF. Here the CDR3 DNA reads TGTGCCACCACCAGGGGTAACTACAATGAGCAGTTCTTC.

This clone was recorded only once. The chain combines TRBV19 with TRBJ1-5, with 8 nucleotides matching TRBD1. Per germline, CDR1 LNHDA and CDR2 SQIVND (reference sequence). The CDR3 covers 16 residues. The V and J ends lost 7 bases and 0 bases, in that order; junction bases with no gene match: 8. The CDR3: CASTGGDGHSNQPQHF. In DNA, the CDR3 is TGTGCCAGTACAGGGGGCGACGGCCATAGCAATCAGCCCCAGCATTTT.

The chain employs TRBV9 and TRBJ1-1; TRBD1 matches 7 bases. CDR1 SGDLS and CDR2 YYNGEE come from the germline V gene. The CDR3 extends over 15 amino acids. V gave up 1 base and J gave up 1 base; unmatched junction bases: 4. The CDR3 coding sequence is TGTGCCAGCAGCGTAAGGGACAGCCAGAACACTGAAGCTTTCTTT. It is translated as CASSVRDSQNTEAFF.

This clone came up a few times. V and J are TRBV7-9 and TRBJ1-6, with a weak D call TRBD1 (5 bases). V gave up 2 bases and J gave up 6 bases, with 8 bases separating them. There are 14 residues in the CDR3. Germline V gene sequence: CDR1 SEHNR, CDR2 FQNEAQ (reference sequence). The CDR3, as DNA: TGTGCCAGCAGCTTATCGCAGGGTAATTCACCCCTCCACTTT. Its protein product is CASSLSQGNSPLHF.

CDR3 nucleotide sequence: TGCGCCAGCAGCCAAGGGCCCGTTTTAGGGGGGGCTACAGATACGCAGTATTTT. This encodes CASSQGPVLGGATDTQYF. The rearrangement links TRBV4-1 to TRBJ2-3; D is possibly TRBD2 (7 bases). The V end was cut by 1 base, the J end by 3 bases, with 20 bases between. The CDR3 loop spans 18 amino acids. Germline V gene data show CDR1 as MGHRA and CDR2 as YSYEKL.

This chain links TRBV4-1 with TRBJ2-6, with D possibly matching TRBD1 (6 bases). The CDR3 has 18 amino acids. The germline V gene encodes CDR1 MGHRA and CDR2 YSYEKL. Between the trimmed V and J ends, which lost 4 bases and 0 bases, there was a span of 16 bases. For the CDR3, the DNA is TGCGCCAGCAGCCTCATAGGACAGATCCTCTCTGGGGCCAACGTCCTGACTTTC. Protein sequence: CASSLIGQILSGANVLTF.

This clone was seen a few times. The rearrangement joins TRBV25-1 to TRBJ2-1; 11 nucleotides line up with TRBD2. V lost 8 bases, J lost 6 bases, and 6 bases stayed unmatched. Germline CDR1 reads MGHDK; CDR2 reads SYGVNS. The CDR3 covers 14 residues. The chain's CDR3 is CASRIAGGINEQFF. Here the CDR3 DNA reads TGTGCCAGCCGCATAGCGGGAGGGATCAATGAGCAGTTCTTC.

The chain carries TRBV6-1 and TRBJ2-7; 7 positions match TRBD1. The CDR3 spans 14 residues. V was pared by 4 bases and J by 2 bases, with 5 bases of the junction left unmatched. The germline V gene has CDR1 MNHNS and CDR2 SASEGT. CDR3 in amino acids: CASSGQGFAYEQYF. As DNA, the CDR3 is TGTGCCAGCAGTGGACAGGGTTTCGCCTACGAGCAGTACTTC.

As for this clone: An end of the junction does not agree with germline; a read error may underlie this. The V and J genes are TRBV7-7 and TRBJ2-5; 7 positions match TRBD1. Germline V gene data show CDR1 as SSHAT and CDR2 as FNYEAQ (reference sequence). The length of the CDR3 is 13 residues. The CDR3 DNA is TGTGCTAGCAGCTCAGGACAGGTCGGGGCCCAGTACTTC. Encoded protein: CASSSGQVGAQYF.

This clone was seen more than once but under ten times. The chain couples TRBV5-1 to TRBJ1-6; 7 nucleotides agree with TRBD1. The germline V gene encodes CDR1 SGHRS and CDR2 YFSETQ. The CDR3 runs 15 residues. J lost 7 bases, V lost 4 bases, and 8 bases had no gene match. CDR3 nucleotides: TGCGCCAGCAGCCCCCGACAGGGCGAAAATTCACCCCTCCACTTT. This codes for CASSPRQGENSPLHF.

V is TRBV5-8 and J is TRBJ2-3, with 10 bases identical to TRBD2. The CDR3 spans 17 residues. J lost 6 bases, V lost 0 bases, and 10 bases had no gene match. CDR1 is SGHTS, CDR2 YDEGEE, per germline. The CDR3 bases are TGTGCCAGCAGCTTGGGGCGAGCGGGGGGGCCCATCGATACGCAGTATTTT. Amino acids: CASSLGRAGGPIDTQYF.

The V and J genes are TRBV7-2 and TRBJ1-6; 8 bases fit TRBD1. V lost 5 bases and J lost 10; bases outside the gene matches: 10. This CDR3 spans 15 amino acids. CDR1 is SGHTA, CDR2 FQGNSA, per germline. In DNA form, the CDR3 reads TGTGCCAGCAGCGCCCGACAGGGGTTGGAATCACCCCTCCACTTT. Amino acid sequence: CASSARQGLESPLHF.

The genes are TRBV28 and TRBJ2-4; 13 bases agree with TRBD2. Germline values: CDR1 MDHEN, CDR2 SYDVKM. V gave up 7 bases and J gave up 7 bases; unmatched junction bases: 7. The length of the CDR3 is 15 residues. For the CDR3, the DNA is TGTGCCAGCACCTCCGGGACTAGCGGGATGAACATTCAGTACTTC. It codes for CASTSGTSGMNIQYF.

This clone turned up a few times. This sequence joins TRBV7-2 and TRBJ2-3, with D tentatively TRBD2 (7 bases). Germline CDR1 reads SGHTA; CDR2 reads FQGNSA. V shed 5 bases and J shed 2 bases, with 17 bases lying between them. This CDR3 has 16 residues. CDR3 residues: CASSQKGGGHTDTQYF. The CDR3 nucleotides are TGTGCCAGCAGCCAAAAGGGGGGAGGGCACACAGATACGCAGTATTTT.

This clone is a singleton in its sample. The gene calls are TRBV6-1 and TRBJ1-5; D uncertain. The germline V and J ends were trimmed by 1 base and 7 bases, with 14 bases remaining between them. Germline CDR1 reads MNHNS; CDR2 reads SASEGT. The CDR3 sequence is 15 residues long. CDR3 amino acids: CASSEGARMEQPQHF. The CDR3 bases are TGTGCCAGCAGTGAAGGGGCCCGTATGGAACAGCCCCAGCATTTT.